This entry is about one T cell receptor (beta chain). Its antigen is currently unknown. Compared with germline, one end of the junction differs, possibly owing to a read error. Primers for the PCR totalled 60 Vbeta and 13 Jbeta. Sequencing used immunoSEQ multiplex PCR; TCRdb keeps in-frame clones, though not all of them. The data contain 85,000 to 130,000 clones, 70% to 80% of them singletons. This entry belongs to a study of cytomegalovirus exposure and HLA in healthy donors. General observations from the study: In the analysis, some V segments, TRBV6-2 and TRBV6-3 included, were excluded as indistinguishable. Later analysis showed most CMV-associated TCR beta chains appearing HLA-restricted.

Germline V gives CDR1 SSHAT, CDR2 FNYEAQ (reference sequence). This CDR3 is 15 amino acids long. The material sequenced was PBMCs. The J gene is TRBJ2-1, the V gene TRBV7-7, with D uncertain. This TCR came from a woman younger than 30 in good health and CMV-seropositive. The CDR3, as DNA: TGTGCTAGCAGCTTAAGCGACTCCGCTCCAAATGAGCAGTTCTTC. This gives the protein CASSLSDSAPNEQFF. The variable domain in full, completed from reference TRBV7-7 and TRBJ2-1, reads GAGVSQSPRYKVTKRGQDVTLRCDPISSHATLYWYQQALGQGPEFLTYFNYEAQPDKSGLPSDRFSAERPEGSISTLTIQRTEQRDSAMYRCASSLSDSAPNEQFFGPGTRLTVL.